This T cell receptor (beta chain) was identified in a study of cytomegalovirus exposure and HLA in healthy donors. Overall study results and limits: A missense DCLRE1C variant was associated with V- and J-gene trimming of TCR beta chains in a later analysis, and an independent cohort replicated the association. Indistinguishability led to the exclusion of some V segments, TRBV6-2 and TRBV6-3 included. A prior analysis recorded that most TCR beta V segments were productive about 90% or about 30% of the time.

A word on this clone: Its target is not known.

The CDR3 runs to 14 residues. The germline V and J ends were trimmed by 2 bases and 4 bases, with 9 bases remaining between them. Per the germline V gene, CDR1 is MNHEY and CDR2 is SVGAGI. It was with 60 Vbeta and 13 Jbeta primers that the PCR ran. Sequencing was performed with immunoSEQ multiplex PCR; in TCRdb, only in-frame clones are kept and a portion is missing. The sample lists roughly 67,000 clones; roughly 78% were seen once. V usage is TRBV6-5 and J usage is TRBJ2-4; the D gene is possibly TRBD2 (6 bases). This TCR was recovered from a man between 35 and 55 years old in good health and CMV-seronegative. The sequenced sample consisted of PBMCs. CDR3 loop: CASSYSGLKNIQYF. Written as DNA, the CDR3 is TGTGCCAGCAGTTACAGCGGGCTTAAAAACATTCAGTACTTC.